The rows below give T cell receptor beta chains drawn from one sample of a study of blood T cells in healthy people across ages. TCRdb re-called the 5' RACE reads through MiXCR, storing one row per CDR3 protein. The sample carries over a million distinct CDR3 sequences, approximately 59% recorded once. Source material: blood. These receptors were taken from a man between 18 and 35 years old in good health. Each CDR3 is given with its conserved first and last residue. The D gene is left open where the match is weak. Not every row has a clone size; where given, it reads once, few, many or a size class.

d_gene: -; v_gene: TRBV24-1; j_gene: TRBJ1-2; abundance: -; CDR3nt: TGTGCCACCAGTGACTCAAGGAGTAACTATGGCTACACCTTC; CDR3aa: CATSDSRSNYGYTF
d_gene: -; v_gene: TRBV7-9; j_gene: TRBJ2-7; abundance: few; CDR3nt: TGTGCCAGCAGCTTCCACATCGCGGGGCGAGAGGACGAGCAGTACTTC; CDR3aa: CASSFHIAGREDEQYF
d_gene: TRBD1; v_gene: TRBV20-1; j_gene: TRBJ1-2; abundance: -; CDR3nt: TGCAGTGCTAGCCTCACAGGGGGGAAAAACTATGGCTACACCTTC; CDR3aa: CSASLTGGKNYGYTF
d_gene: -; v_gene: TRBV10-1; j_gene: TRBJ2-1; abundance: -; CDR3nt: TGCGCCAGCAGTGAGCCCCCAGGAGGTGAGCAGTTCTTC; CDR3aa: CASSEPPGGEQFF
d_gene: -; v_gene: TRBV4-3; j_gene: TRBJ2-6; abundance: -; CDR3nt: TGCGCCAGCAGCCAAGGGACCAGGGCAGGGGGACTTCTTGGGGCCAACGTCCTGACTTTC; CDR3aa: CASSQGTRAGGLLGANVLTF
d_gene: -; v_gene: TRBV4-1; j_gene: TRBJ1-2; abundance: -; CDR3nt: TGCGCCAGCAGCCAAGCGGACCGATCTTCCTATGGCTACACCTTC; CDR3aa: CASSQADRSSYGYTF
d_gene: -; v_gene: TRBV5-5; j_gene: TRBJ2-7; abundance: -; CDR3nt: TGTGCCAGCAGCTTGTTAGGGACCGAGCAGTACTTC; CDR3aa: CASSLLGTEQYF
d_gene: -; v_gene: TRBV7-9; j_gene: TRBJ2-7; abundance: -; CDR3nt: TGTGCCAGCAGCCCCGGGGGTTCTTTCGAGCAGTACTTC; CDR3aa: CASSPGGSFEQYF
d_gene: TRBD1; v_gene: TRBV6-2/TRBV6-3; j_gene: TRBJ1-1; abundance: -; CDR3nt: TGTGCCAGCAGTTACCCACCACAGGGGATGGAAACTGAAGCTTTCTTT; CDR3aa: CASSYPPQGMETEAFF
d_gene: -; v_gene: TRBV20-1; j_gene: TRBJ2-1; abundance: -; CDR3nt: TGCAGTGCTAGAAGAGATGGTGAGCAGTTCTTC; CDR3aa: CSARRDGEQFF
d_gene: TRBD1; v_gene: TRBV14; j_gene: TRBJ2-7; abundance: few; CDR3nt: TGTGCCAGCAGCAAACAGGGGCATTCCTACGAGCAGTACTTC; CDR3aa: CASSKQGHSYEQYF
d_gene: TRBD1; v_gene: TRBV5-1; j_gene: TRBJ2-4; abundance: -; CDR3nt: TGCGCCAGCAGCATCGGACAGGGGTATACCAAAAACATTCAGTACTTC; CDR3aa: CASSIGQGYTKNIQYF
d_gene: -; v_gene: TRBV6-2/TRBV6-3; j_gene: TRBJ2-7; abundance: -; CDR3nt: TGTGCCAGCAGTTATGTACAGGAGAACTCCTACGAGCAGTACTTC; CDR3aa: CASSYVQENSYEQYF
d_gene: -; v_gene: TRBV12-3/TRBV12-4; j_gene: TRBJ2-7; abundance: -; CDR3nt: TGTGCCAGCAGACTTAGCCCTGCCTACGAGCAGTACTTC; CDR3aa: CASRLSPAYEQYF
d_gene: -; v_gene: TRBV7-9; j_gene: TRBJ1-4; abundance: -; CDR3nt: TGTGCCAGCAGCTTAGACAGCTCTGAAAAACTGTTTTTT; CDR3aa: CASSLDSSEKLFF
d_gene: -; v_gene: TRBV29-1; j_gene: TRBJ1-5; abundance: once; CDR3nt: TGCAGCGTTGAATGGGACTTTAGCAATCAGCCCCAGCATTTT; CDR3aa: CSVEWDFSNQPQHF
d_gene: -; v_gene: TRBV4-1; j_gene: TRBJ2-1; abundance: few; CDR3nt: TGCGCCAGCAGCCAAGAGTCCAGCTTAACCTACAATGAGCAGTTCTTC; CDR3aa: CASSQESSLTYNEQFF
d_gene: TRBD2; v_gene: TRBV7-9; j_gene: TRBJ2-3; abundance: -; CDR3nt: TGTGCCAGCAGCACACTAGCGGGGGGGCCCGGAGATACGCAGTATTTT; CDR3aa: CASSTLAGGPGDTQYF